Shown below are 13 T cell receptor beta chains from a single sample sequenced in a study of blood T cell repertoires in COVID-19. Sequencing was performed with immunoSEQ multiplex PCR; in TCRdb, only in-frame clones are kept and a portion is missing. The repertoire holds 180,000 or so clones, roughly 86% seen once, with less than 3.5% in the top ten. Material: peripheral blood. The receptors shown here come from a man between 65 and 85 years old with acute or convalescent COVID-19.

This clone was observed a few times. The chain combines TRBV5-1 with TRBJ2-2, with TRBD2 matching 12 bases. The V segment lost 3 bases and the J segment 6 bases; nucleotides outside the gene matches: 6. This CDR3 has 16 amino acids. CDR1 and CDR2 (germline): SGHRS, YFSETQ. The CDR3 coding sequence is TGCGCCAGCAGCTACGAGACTAGCGGGAGTTCCGGGGAGCTGTTTTTT. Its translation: CASSYETSGSSGELFF.

The chain's CDR3 is CASNLGLAEQKTQYF. The CDR3 bases are TGTGCCAGTAATCTCGGTCTCGCGGAGCAAAAGACCCAGTACTTC. The chain is built from TRBV19 and TRBJ2-5, with D hard to call. The V gene lost 7 bases and the J gene lost 6 bases, with 21 bases spanning the gap. The length of the CDR3 is 15 residues. Germline V lookup: CDR1 LNHDA, CDR2 SQIVND (reference sequence). The full variable domain, its missing parts supplied by reference TRBV19 and TRBJ2-5, is DGGITQSPKYLFRKEGQNVTLSCEQNLNHDAMYWYRQDPGQGLRLIYYSQIVNDFQKGDIAEGYSVSREKKESFPLTVTSAQKNPTAFYLCASNLGLAEQKTQYFGPGTRLLVL.

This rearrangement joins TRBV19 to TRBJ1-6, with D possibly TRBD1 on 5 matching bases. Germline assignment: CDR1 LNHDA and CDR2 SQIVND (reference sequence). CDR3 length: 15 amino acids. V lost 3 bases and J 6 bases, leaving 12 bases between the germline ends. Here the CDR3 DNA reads TGTGCCAGTAGTATGGTCGACAGCTCTAATTCACCCCTCCACTTT. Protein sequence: CASSMVDSSNSPLHF.

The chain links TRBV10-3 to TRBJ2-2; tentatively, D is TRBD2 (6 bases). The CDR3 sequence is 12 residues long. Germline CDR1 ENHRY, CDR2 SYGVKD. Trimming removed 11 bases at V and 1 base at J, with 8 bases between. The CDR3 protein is CAAGGNTGELFF. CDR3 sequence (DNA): TGTGCCGCCGGGGGGAACACCGGGGAGCTGTTTTTT.

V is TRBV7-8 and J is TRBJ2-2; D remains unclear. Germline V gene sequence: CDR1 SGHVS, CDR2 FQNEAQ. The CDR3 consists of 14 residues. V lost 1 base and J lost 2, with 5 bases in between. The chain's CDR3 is CASSLVLNTGELFF. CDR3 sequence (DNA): TGTGCCAGCAGCTTAGTACTTAACACCGGGGAGCTGTTTTTT.

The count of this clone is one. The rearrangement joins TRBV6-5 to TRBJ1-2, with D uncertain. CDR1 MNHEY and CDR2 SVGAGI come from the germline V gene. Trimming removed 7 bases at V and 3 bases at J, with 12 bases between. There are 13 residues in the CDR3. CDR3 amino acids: CASTYSPDYGYTF. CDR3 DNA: TGTGCCAGCACCTATAGCCCTGACTATGGCTACACCTTC.

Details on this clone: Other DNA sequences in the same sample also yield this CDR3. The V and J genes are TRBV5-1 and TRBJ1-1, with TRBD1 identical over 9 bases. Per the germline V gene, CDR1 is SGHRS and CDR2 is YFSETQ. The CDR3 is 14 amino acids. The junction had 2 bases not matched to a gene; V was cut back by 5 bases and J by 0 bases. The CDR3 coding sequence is TGCGCCAGCAGAGGACAGGGGATGAACACTGAAGCTTTCTTT. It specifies CASRGQGMNTEAFF.

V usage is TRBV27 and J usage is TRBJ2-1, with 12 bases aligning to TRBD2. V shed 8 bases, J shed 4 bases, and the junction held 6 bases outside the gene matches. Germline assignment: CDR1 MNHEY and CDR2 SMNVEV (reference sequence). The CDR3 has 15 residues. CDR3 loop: CASATGTSGYNEQFF. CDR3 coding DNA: TGTGCCAGCGCTACGGGGACTAGCGGGTACAATGAGCAGTTCTTC.

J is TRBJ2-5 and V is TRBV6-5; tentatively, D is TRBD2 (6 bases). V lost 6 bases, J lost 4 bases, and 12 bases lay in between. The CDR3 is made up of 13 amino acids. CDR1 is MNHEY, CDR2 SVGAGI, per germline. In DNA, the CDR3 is TGTGCCAGCAGCGCTCCCGGGGGAGAGACCCAGTACTTC. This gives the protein CASSAPGGETQYF.

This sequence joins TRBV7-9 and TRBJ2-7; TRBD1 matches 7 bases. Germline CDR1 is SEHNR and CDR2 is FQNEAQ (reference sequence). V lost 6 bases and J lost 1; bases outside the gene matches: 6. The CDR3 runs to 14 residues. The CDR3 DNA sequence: TGTGCCAGCAGTCCTGGACAGGAGTCCTACGAGCAGTACTTC. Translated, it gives CASSPGQESYEQYF.

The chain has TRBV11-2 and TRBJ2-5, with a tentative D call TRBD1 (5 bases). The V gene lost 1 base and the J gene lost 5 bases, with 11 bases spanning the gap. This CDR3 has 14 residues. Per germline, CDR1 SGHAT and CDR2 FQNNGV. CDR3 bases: TGTGCCAGCAGCTTAGGCAGGGTGTATGAGACCCAGTACTTC. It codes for CASSLGRVYETQYF. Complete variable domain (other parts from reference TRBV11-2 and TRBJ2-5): EAGVAQSPRYKIIEKRQSVAFWCNPISGHATLYWYQQILGQGPKLLIQFQNNGVVDDSQLPKDRFSAERLKGVDSTLKIQPAKLEDSAVYLCASSLGRVYETQYFGPGTRLLVL.

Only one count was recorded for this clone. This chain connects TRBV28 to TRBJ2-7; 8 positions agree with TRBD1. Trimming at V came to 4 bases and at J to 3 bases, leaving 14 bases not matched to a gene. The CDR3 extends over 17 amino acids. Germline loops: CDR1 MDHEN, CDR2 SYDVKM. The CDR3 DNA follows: TGTGCCAGCAGTTCAGGAAGGACAGGGAAAAACCTCTACGAGCAGTACTTC. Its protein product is CASSSGRTGKNLYEQYF.

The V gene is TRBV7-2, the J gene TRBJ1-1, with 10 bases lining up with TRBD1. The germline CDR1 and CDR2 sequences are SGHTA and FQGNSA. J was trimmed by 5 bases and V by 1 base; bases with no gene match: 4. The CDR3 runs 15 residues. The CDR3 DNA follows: TGTGCCAGCAGCTTAGTTGACAGGGGGCGAACTGAAGCTTTCTTT. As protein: CASSLVDRGRTEAFF.